This T cell receptor (beta chain) was observed in a study of blood T cells in healthy people across ages. Study results and limitations: More naive CD4+ cells and higher diversity marked long-lived donors relative to aged donors. Unsorted PBMC material precluded a definitive naive versus antigen-experienced comparison.

The ends were cut back, 5 bases at V and 8 bases at J, with 15 bases in the middle. CDR3 length: 13 residues. CDR1 and CDR2 (germline): MNHEY, SMNVEV (reference sequence). This clonotype has a handful of counts. Its specificity is not known. PCR was performed a second time for about 7 to 11 cycles using a sample-barcoded 5' primer and a J-beta primer mix. TCRdb analysed the 5' RACE reads with MiXCR anew, one entry per CDR3 protein. The sample lists 380,000 or so distinct CDR3 sequences, about 49% occurring once. Specimen: blood. The TCR comes from a man between 60 and 75 years old in good health. The chain has TRBV27 and TRBJ1-2; D is ambiguous. The CDR3 nucleotides are TGTGCCAGCAGTGAGCAGGCCCACGGCGGCTACACCTTC. The encoded protein is CASSEQAHGGYTF.